This T cell receptor beta chain was documented in a study of blood T cell repertoires in COVID-19. The CDR3 has 14 residues. Per the germline V gene, CDR1 is SGDLS and CDR2 is YYNGEE. Trimming removed 0 bases at V and 6 bases at J, with 13 bases between. Method: immunoSEQ multiplex PCR; TCRdb's copy keeps in-frame clones and lacks some. The data contain about 220,000 clones, around 86% of them singletons. Specimen: peripheral blood. The V call is TRBV9, the J call TRBJ2-7; D might be TRBD1 (6 bases). The clonotype originates from a woman in her twenties or thirties who had recovered from COVID-19. The CDR3 loop reads CASSVGDNPFEQYF. The CDR3, as DNA: TGTGCCAGCAGCGTAGGGGACAACCCCTTCGAGCAGTACTTC. Filled out from reference TRBV9 and TRBJ2-7, the complete variable domain reads DSGVTQTPKHLITATGQRVTLRCSPRSGDLSVYWYQQSLDQGLQFLIQYYNGEERAKGNILERFSAQQFPDLHSELNLSSLELGDSALYFCASSVGDNPFEQYFGPGTRLTVT.